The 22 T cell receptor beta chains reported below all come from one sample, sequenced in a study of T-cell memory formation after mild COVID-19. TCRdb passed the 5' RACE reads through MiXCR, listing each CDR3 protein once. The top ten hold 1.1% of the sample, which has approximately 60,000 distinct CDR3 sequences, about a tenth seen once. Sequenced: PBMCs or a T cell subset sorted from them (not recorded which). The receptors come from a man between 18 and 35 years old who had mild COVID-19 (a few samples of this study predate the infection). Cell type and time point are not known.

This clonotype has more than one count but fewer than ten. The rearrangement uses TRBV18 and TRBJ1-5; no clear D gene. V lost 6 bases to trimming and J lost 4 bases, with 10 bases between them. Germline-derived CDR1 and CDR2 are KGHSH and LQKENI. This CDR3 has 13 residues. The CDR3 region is CASSLTKNQPQHF. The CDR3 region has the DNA TGTGCCAGCTCGCTAACAAAAAATCAGCCCCAGCATTTT.

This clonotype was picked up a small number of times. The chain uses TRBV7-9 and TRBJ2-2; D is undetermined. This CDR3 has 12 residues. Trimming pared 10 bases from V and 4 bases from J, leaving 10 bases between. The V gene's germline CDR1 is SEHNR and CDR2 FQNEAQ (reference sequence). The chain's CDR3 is CAIDSGTGELFF. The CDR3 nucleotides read TGTGCCATAGATTCGGGCACCGGGGAGCTGTTTTTT.

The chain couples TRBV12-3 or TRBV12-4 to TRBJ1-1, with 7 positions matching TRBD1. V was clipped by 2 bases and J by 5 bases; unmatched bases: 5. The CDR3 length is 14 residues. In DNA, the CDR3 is TGTGCCAGCAGTTTAATGGCAGGGGGAACTGAAGCTTTCTTT. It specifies CASSLMAGGTEAFF.

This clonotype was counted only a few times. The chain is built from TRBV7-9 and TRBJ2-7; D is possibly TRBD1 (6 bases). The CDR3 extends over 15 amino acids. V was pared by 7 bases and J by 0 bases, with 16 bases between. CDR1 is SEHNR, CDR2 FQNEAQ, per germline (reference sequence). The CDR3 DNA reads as TGTGCCAGCAAAGGTCTGAAGGGGGACTCCTACGAGCAGTACTTC. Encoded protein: CASKGLKGDSYEQYF.

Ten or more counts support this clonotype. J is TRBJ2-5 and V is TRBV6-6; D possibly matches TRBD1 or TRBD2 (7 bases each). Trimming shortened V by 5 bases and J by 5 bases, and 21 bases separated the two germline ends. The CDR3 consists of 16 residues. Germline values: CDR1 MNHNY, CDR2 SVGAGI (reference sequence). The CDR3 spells CASSPKLRGGEETQYF. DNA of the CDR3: TGTGCCAGCAGTCCTAAGCTCAGGGGGGGTGAGGAGACCCAGTACTTC.

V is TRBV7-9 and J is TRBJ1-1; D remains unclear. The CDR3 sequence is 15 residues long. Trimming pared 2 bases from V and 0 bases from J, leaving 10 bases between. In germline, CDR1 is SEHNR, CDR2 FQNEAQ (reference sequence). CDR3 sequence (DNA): TGTGCCAGCAGCTTATTGTCCGGTTTGAACACTGAAGCTTTCTTT. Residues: CASSLLSGLNTEAFF.

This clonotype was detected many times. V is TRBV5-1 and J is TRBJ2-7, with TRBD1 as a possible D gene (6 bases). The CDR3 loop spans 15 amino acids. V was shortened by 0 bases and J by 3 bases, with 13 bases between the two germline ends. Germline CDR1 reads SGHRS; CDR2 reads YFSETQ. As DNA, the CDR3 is TGCGCCAGCAGCTTGGAGGCAGGGGACCACTACGAGCAGTACTTC. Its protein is CASSLEAGDHYEQYF.

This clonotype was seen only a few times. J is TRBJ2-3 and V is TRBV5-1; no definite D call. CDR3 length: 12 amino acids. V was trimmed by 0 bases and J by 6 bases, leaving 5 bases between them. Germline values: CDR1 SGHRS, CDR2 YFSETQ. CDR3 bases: TGCGCCAGCAGCTTGGGGTTTGATACGCAGTATTTT. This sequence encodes CASSLGFDTQYF.

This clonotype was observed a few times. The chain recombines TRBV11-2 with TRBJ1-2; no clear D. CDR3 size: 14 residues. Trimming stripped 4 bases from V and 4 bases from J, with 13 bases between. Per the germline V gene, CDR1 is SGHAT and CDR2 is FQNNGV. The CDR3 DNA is TGTGCCAGCAGCTCGAGGCACTTAGGCTATGGCTACACCTTC. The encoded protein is CASSSRHLGYGYTF.

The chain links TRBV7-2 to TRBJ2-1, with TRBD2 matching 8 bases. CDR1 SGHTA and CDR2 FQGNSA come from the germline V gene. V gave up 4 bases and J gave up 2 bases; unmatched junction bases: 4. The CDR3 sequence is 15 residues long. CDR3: CASSSGTSPYNEQFF. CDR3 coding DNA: TGTGCCAGCAGCTCCGGGACTAGTCCCTACAATGAGCAGTTCTTC. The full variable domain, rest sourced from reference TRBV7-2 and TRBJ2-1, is GAGVSQSPSNKVTEKGKDVELRCDPISGHTALYWYRQSLGQGLEFLIYFQGNSAPDKSGLPSDRFSAERTGGSVSTLTIQRTQQEDSAVYLCASSSGTSPYNEQFFGPGTRLTVL.

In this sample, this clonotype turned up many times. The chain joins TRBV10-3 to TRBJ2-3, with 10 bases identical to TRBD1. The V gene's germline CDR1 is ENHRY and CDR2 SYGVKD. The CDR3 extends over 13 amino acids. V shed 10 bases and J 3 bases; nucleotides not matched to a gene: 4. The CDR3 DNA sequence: TGTGCCAGTCGACAGGGGGCAACAGATACGCAGTATTTT. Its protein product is CASRQGATDTQYF.

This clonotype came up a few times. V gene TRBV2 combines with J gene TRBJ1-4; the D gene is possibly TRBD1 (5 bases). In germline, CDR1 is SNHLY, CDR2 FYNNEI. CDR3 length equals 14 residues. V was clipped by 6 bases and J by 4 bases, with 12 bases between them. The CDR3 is CASSQGRNNEKLFF. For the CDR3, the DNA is TGTGCCAGCAGCCAGGGACGGAATAATGAAAAACTGTTTTTT.

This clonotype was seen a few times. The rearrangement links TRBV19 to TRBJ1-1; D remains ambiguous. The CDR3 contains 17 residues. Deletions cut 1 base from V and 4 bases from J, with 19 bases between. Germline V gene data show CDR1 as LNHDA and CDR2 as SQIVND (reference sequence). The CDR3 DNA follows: TGTGCCAGTAGTATAGCGTCCCGGTCCTGGGTCTGCACTGAAGCTTTCTTT. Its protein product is CASSIASRSWVCTEAFF. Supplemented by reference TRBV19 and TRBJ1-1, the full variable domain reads DGGITQSPKYLFRKEGQNVTLSCEQNLNHDAMYWYRQDPGQGLRLIYYSQIVNDFQKGDIAEGYSVSREKKESFPLTVTSAQKNPTAFYLCASSIASRSWVCTEAFFGQGTRLTVV.

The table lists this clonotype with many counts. The CDR3 protein is CASSLLPTGLYEQYF. In DNA, the CDR3 is TGTGCCAGCAGTCTACTACCGACAGGGTTGTACGAGCAGTACTTC. This sequence joins TRBV6-5 and TRBJ2-7; TRBD1 agrees at 7 bases. Losses at the gene ends were 5 bases for V and 4 bases for J; bases not matched to a gene: 11. The CDR3 is 15 amino acids. Germline assignment: CDR1 MNHEY and CDR2 SVGAGI.

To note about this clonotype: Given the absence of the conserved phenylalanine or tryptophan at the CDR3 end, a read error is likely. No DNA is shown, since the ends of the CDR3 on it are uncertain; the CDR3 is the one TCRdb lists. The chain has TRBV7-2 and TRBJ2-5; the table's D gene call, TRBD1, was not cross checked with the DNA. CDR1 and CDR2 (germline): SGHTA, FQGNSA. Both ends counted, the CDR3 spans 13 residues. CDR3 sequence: CASSLAEWGALYL.

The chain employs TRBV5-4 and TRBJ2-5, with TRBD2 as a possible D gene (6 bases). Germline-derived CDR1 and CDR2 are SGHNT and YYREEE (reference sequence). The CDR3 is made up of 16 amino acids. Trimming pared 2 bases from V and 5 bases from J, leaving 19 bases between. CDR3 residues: CASSFGRGGEWETQYF. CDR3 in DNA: TGTGCCAGCAGCTTCGGCCGCGGAGGGGAGTGGGAGACCCAGTACTTC.

CDR3 sequence (DNA): TGTGCCAGCTCACCCCGGGCAGGGGTGGTTGAAGCTTTCTTT. Translating gives CASSPRAGVVEAFF. This rearrangement joins TRBV18 to TRBJ1-1, with D maybe TRBD1 (6 bases). The V gene's germline CDR1 is KGHSH and CDR2 LQKENI. The CDR3 is made up of 14 amino acids. With 3 bases removed from V and 7 bases from J, the gap between germline ends came to 15 bases.

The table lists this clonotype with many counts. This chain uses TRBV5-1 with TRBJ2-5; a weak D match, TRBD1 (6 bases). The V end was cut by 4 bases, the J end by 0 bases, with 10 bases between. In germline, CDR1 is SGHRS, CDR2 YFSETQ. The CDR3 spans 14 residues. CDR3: CASSQGRDQETQYF. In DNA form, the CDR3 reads TGCGCCAGCAGCCAGGGGCGGGACCAAGAGACCCAGTACTTC. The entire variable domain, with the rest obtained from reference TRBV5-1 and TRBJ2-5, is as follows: KAGVTQTPRYLIKTRGQQVTLSCSPISGHRSVSWYQQTPGQGLQFLFEYFSETQRNKGNFPGRFSGRQFSNSRSEMNVSTLELGDSALYLCASSQGRDQETQYFGPGTRLLVL.

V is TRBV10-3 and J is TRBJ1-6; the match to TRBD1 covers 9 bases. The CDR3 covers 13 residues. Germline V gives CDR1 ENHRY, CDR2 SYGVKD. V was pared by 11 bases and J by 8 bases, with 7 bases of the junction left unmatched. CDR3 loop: CAAKGQGDSPLHF. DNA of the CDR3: TGTGCCGCCAAGGGACAGGGCGATTCACCCCTCCACTTT.

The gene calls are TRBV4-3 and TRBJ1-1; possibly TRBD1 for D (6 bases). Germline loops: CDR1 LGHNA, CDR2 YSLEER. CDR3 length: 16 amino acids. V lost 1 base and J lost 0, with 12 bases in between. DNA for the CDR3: TGCGCCAGCAGCCAAGTGGAGGGGGAGATGAACACTGAAGCTTTCTTT. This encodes CASSQVEGEMNTEAFF.

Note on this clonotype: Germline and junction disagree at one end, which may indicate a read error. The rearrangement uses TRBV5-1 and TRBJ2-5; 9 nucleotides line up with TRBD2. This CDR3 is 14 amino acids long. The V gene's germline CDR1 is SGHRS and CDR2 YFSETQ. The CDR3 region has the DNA TGCGCAAGCAGCTTCCCTAGCGGGGAAGAGACCCAGTACTTC. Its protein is CASSFPSGEETQYF.

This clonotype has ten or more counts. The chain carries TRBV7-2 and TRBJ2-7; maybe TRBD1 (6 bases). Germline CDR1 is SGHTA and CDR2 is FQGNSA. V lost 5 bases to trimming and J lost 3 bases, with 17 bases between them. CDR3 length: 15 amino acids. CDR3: CASSTSQGIGYEQYF. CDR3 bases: TGTGCCAGCAGCACAAGTCAGGGGATAGGCTACGAGCAGTACTTC.